This T cell receptor (beta chain) was retrieved from a study of human T cells and chemical hapten exposure. This clonotype was counted many times. One entry per CDR3 protein results from TCRdb running MiXCR on the RACE reads. Here the sample spans roughly 380,000 distinct CDR3 sequences, 4.8% being singletons. V lost 5 bases and J 6 bases, leaving 13 bases between the germline ends. The V gene's germline CDR1 is SGHNT and CDR2 YENEEA. This CDR3 has 14 amino acids. Regarding time point: patch test 1, 2 weeks after DPC sensitization. Treatment reported: therapeutic diphenylcyclopropenone sensitization with weekly scalp DPC.

This receptor was identified in a woman in her 50s with alopecia areata. Some clones in this sample may be carry-over from other donors' samples. This specimen was whole blood, taken in connection with sensitization to the hapten diphenylcyclopropenone (DPC). The chain combines TRBV11-3 with TRBJ2-2, with D unresolved. CDR3 coding DNA: TGTGCCAGCAGCCCGCTACAGAGCCCCGGGGAGCTGTTTTTT. Amino acid sequence: CASSPLQSPGELFF.